This entry features one T cell receptor (beta chain) sequence. The sample originates from a study of tumor-infiltrating lymphocytes in oesophageal squamous cell carcinoma. TCRdb independently ran MiXCR on the PCR reads; one entry per CDR3 protein. The sample consists of around 13,000 distinct CDR3 sequences, roughly 56% of them appearing once. Trimming left V 2 bases short and J 0 bases short, with 5 bases between. The CDR3 has 15 amino acids. Germline CDR1 and CDR2: SGHTA and FQGTGA. The genes are TRBV7-3 and TRBJ2-6; D remains unclear. The specimen sequenced was esophageal tumor tissue. This clonotype was obtained from a male donor with esophageal squamous cell carcinoma. Written as DNA, the CDR3 is TGTGCCAGCAGCTTAGATCACTCTGGGGCCAACGTCCTGACTTTC. It encodes CASSLDHSGANVLTF.